A selection of T cell receptor beta chains follows, all from one sample in a study of blood T cell repertoires in COVID-19. The repertoire was sequenced with immunoSEQ multiplex PCR; TCRdb's copy has only in-frame clones and lacks some. The table records about 160,000 clones, roughly 84% of them present only once. Sequencing was done on a sample of peripheral blood. The receptors derive from a woman of 80 years or more with active or convalescent COVID-19. Both conserved end residues are part of each CDR3. A D gene is named only where the DNA matches it firmly. Rows give clone size only sometimes, using once, few, many, or a class for an expanded clone.

clone_size: -
j_call: TRBJ2-5
v_call: TRBV3-1/TRBV3-2
d_call: -
cdr3_aa: CASSPFGSGQTQYF
cdr3_nt: TGTGCCAGCAGCCCCTTCGGTAGCGGTCAGACCCAGTACTTC

clone_size: -
j_call: TRBJ2-1
v_call: TRBV7-3
d_call: TRBD2
cdr3_aa: CASSLRRASGRDEQFF
cdr3_nt: TGTGCCAGCAGCTTACGTCGGGCTAGCGGGAGGGATGAGCAGTTCTTC

clone_size: -
j_call: TRBJ2-1
v_call: TRBV19
d_call: -
cdr3_aa: CASSVRSGFTYNEQFF
cdr3_nt: TGTGCCAGTAGTGTAAGGAGCGGGTTTACCTACAATGAGCAGTTCTTC

clone_size: -
j_call: TRBJ1-6
v_call: TRBV2
d_call: -
cdr3_aa: CASSRDSHNSPLHF
cdr3_nt: TGTGCCAGCAGCCGGGACTCACATAATTCACCCCTCCACTTT

clone_size: -
j_call: TRBJ2-7
v_call: TRBV7-2
d_call: -
cdr3_aa: CASSLTGVSYEQYF
cdr3_nt: TGTGCCAGCAGCTTGACGGGAGTTTCCTACGAGCAGTACTTC

clone_size: -
j_call: TRBJ2-1
v_call: TRBV14
d_call: -
cdr3_aa: CASSHRSGNEQFF
cdr3_nt: TGTGCCAGCAGCCATCGGTCCGGCAATGAGCAGTTCTTC

clone_size: -
j_call: TRBJ1-5
v_call: TRBV28
d_call: TRBD1
cdr3_aa: CASSFRDRTQPQHF
cdr3_nt: TGTGCCAGCAGTTTCCGGGACAGGACTCAGCCCCAGCATTTT

clone_size: -
j_call: TRBJ2-7
v_call: TRBV24-1
d_call: TRBD1
cdr3_aa: CATSDPGQTYEQYF
cdr3_nt: TGTGCCACCAGTGACCCGGGACAGACCTACGAGCAGTACTTC

clone_size: -
j_call: TRBJ2-5
v_call: TRBV4-1
d_call: -
cdr3_aa: CASSQDPGEETQYF
cdr3_nt: TGCGCCAGCAGCCAAGATCCCGGTGAAGAGACCCAGTACTTC

clone_size: -
j_call: TRBJ1-1
v_call: TRBV19
d_call: -
cdr3_aa: CASSGLLMGEAFF
cdr3_nt: TGTGCCAGTTCGGGACTCCTGATGGGTGAAGCTTTCTTT

clone_size: -
j_call: TRBJ1-6
v_call: TRBV19
d_call: -
cdr3_aa: CASRSGPGDSPLHF
cdr3_nt: TGTGCCAGTAGGAGCGGGCCAGGTGATTCACCCCTCCACTTT

clone_size: -
j_call: TRBJ2-7
v_call: TRBV6-2/TRBV6-3
d_call: TRBD2
cdr3_aa: CASSSLAGVSPEQYF
cdr3_nt: TGTGCCAGCAGTAGTCTAGCGGGAGTTTCGCCCGAGCAGTACTTC

clone_size: once
j_call: TRBJ2-7
v_call: TRBV10-2
d_call: -
cdr3_aa: CASSELADEQYF
cdr3_nt: TGCGCCAGCAGTGAACTAGCCGACGAGCAGTACTTC

clone_size: -
j_call: TRBJ2-3
v_call: TRBV6-5
d_call: -
cdr3_aa: CASERGTMGADTQYF
cdr3_nt: TGTGCCAGTGAGAGGGGGACCATGGGAGCAGATACGCAGTATTTT

clone_size: -
j_call: TRBJ2-1
v_call: TRBV15
d_call: TRBD2
cdr3_aa: CATSRDKRLAGERAQFF
cdr3_nt: TGTGCCACCAGCAGAGATAAGAGACTAGCGGGAGAACGGGCGCAGTTCTTC

clone_size: -
j_call: TRBJ2-2
v_call: TRBV18
d_call: TRBD1
cdr3_aa: CASSPFRTGGTGELFF
cdr3_nt: TGTGCCAGCTCACCATTCAGGACAGGGGGTACCGGGGAGCTGTTTTTT

clone_size: -
j_call: TRBJ2-3
v_call: TRBV5-1
d_call: -
cdr3_aa: CASSLEGVSTDTQYF
cdr3_nt: TGCGCCAGCAGCTTGGAGGGGGTTTCGACAGATACGCAGTATTTT

clone_size: once
j_call: TRBJ2-5
v_call: TRBV19
d_call: -
cdr3_aa: CASSMPTGQETQYF
cdr3_nt: TGTGCCAGTAGTATGCCTACGGGACAAGAGACCCAGTACTTC

clone_size: few
j_call: TRBJ1-4
v_call: TRBV7-9
d_call: TRBD1
cdr3_aa: CASSSRQGLGEKLFF
cdr3_nt: TGTGCCAGCAGCTCTCGACAGGGATTGGGTGAAAAACTGTTTTTT

clone_size: -
j_call: TRBJ2-1
v_call: TRBV5-1
d_call: -
cdr3_aa: CASSFGGPSYNEQFF
cdr3_nt: TGCGCCAGCAGCTTCGGGGGACCCTCCTACAATGAGCAGTTCTTC

clone_size: few
j_call: TRBJ2-2
v_call: TRBV9
d_call: TRBD2
cdr3_aa: CASSDLAGGGELFF
cdr3_nt: TGTGCCAGCAGCGATCTAGCGGGCGGCGGGGAGCTGTTTTTT

clone_size: -
j_call: TRBJ2-2
v_call: TRBV4-1
d_call: TRBD1
cdr3_aa: CASSQRGQVAGELFF
cdr3_nt: TGCGCCAGCAGCCAAAGGGGGCAGGTCGCCGGGGAGCTGTTTTTT

clone_size: few
j_call: TRBJ2-5
v_call: TRBV5-1
d_call: TRBD2
cdr3_aa: CASTAGSDQETQYF
cdr3_nt: TGCGCCAGCACAGCGGGGTCGGATCAAGAGACCCAGTACTTC

clone_size: few
j_call: TRBJ1-5
v_call: TRBV7-8
d_call: -
cdr3_aa: CASSLDRGNQPQHF
cdr3_nt: TGTGCCAGCAGCTTAGATCGGGGCAATCAGCCCCAGCATTTT

clone_size: -
j_call: TRBJ1-2
v_call: TRBV2
d_call: TRBD1
cdr3_aa: CASNQQGAQVSGYTF
cdr3_nt: TGTGCCAGCAACCAGCAGGGGGCGCAGGTTTCCGGCTACACCTTC

clone_size: -
j_call: TRBJ1-1
v_call: TRBV3-1/TRBV3-2
d_call: TRBD1
cdr3_aa: CASSLGTGGTEAFF
cdr3_nt: TGTGCCAGCAGCCTCGGGACAGGGGGGACTGAAGCTTTCTTT